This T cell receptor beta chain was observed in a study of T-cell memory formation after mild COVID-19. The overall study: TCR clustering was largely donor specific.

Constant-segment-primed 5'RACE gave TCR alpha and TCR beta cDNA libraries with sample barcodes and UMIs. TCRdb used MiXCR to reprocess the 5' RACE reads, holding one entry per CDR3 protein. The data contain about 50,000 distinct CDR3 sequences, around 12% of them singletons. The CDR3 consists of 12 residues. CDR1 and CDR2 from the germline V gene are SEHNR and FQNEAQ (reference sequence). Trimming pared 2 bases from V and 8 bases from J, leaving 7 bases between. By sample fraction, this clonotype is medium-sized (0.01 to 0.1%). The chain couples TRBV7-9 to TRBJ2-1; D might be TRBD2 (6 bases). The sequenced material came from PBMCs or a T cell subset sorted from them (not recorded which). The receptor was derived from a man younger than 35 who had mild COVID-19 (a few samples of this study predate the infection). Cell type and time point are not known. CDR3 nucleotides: TGTGCCAGCAGCTTAACGGGGGATGAGCAGTTCTTC. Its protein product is CASSLTGDEQFF.